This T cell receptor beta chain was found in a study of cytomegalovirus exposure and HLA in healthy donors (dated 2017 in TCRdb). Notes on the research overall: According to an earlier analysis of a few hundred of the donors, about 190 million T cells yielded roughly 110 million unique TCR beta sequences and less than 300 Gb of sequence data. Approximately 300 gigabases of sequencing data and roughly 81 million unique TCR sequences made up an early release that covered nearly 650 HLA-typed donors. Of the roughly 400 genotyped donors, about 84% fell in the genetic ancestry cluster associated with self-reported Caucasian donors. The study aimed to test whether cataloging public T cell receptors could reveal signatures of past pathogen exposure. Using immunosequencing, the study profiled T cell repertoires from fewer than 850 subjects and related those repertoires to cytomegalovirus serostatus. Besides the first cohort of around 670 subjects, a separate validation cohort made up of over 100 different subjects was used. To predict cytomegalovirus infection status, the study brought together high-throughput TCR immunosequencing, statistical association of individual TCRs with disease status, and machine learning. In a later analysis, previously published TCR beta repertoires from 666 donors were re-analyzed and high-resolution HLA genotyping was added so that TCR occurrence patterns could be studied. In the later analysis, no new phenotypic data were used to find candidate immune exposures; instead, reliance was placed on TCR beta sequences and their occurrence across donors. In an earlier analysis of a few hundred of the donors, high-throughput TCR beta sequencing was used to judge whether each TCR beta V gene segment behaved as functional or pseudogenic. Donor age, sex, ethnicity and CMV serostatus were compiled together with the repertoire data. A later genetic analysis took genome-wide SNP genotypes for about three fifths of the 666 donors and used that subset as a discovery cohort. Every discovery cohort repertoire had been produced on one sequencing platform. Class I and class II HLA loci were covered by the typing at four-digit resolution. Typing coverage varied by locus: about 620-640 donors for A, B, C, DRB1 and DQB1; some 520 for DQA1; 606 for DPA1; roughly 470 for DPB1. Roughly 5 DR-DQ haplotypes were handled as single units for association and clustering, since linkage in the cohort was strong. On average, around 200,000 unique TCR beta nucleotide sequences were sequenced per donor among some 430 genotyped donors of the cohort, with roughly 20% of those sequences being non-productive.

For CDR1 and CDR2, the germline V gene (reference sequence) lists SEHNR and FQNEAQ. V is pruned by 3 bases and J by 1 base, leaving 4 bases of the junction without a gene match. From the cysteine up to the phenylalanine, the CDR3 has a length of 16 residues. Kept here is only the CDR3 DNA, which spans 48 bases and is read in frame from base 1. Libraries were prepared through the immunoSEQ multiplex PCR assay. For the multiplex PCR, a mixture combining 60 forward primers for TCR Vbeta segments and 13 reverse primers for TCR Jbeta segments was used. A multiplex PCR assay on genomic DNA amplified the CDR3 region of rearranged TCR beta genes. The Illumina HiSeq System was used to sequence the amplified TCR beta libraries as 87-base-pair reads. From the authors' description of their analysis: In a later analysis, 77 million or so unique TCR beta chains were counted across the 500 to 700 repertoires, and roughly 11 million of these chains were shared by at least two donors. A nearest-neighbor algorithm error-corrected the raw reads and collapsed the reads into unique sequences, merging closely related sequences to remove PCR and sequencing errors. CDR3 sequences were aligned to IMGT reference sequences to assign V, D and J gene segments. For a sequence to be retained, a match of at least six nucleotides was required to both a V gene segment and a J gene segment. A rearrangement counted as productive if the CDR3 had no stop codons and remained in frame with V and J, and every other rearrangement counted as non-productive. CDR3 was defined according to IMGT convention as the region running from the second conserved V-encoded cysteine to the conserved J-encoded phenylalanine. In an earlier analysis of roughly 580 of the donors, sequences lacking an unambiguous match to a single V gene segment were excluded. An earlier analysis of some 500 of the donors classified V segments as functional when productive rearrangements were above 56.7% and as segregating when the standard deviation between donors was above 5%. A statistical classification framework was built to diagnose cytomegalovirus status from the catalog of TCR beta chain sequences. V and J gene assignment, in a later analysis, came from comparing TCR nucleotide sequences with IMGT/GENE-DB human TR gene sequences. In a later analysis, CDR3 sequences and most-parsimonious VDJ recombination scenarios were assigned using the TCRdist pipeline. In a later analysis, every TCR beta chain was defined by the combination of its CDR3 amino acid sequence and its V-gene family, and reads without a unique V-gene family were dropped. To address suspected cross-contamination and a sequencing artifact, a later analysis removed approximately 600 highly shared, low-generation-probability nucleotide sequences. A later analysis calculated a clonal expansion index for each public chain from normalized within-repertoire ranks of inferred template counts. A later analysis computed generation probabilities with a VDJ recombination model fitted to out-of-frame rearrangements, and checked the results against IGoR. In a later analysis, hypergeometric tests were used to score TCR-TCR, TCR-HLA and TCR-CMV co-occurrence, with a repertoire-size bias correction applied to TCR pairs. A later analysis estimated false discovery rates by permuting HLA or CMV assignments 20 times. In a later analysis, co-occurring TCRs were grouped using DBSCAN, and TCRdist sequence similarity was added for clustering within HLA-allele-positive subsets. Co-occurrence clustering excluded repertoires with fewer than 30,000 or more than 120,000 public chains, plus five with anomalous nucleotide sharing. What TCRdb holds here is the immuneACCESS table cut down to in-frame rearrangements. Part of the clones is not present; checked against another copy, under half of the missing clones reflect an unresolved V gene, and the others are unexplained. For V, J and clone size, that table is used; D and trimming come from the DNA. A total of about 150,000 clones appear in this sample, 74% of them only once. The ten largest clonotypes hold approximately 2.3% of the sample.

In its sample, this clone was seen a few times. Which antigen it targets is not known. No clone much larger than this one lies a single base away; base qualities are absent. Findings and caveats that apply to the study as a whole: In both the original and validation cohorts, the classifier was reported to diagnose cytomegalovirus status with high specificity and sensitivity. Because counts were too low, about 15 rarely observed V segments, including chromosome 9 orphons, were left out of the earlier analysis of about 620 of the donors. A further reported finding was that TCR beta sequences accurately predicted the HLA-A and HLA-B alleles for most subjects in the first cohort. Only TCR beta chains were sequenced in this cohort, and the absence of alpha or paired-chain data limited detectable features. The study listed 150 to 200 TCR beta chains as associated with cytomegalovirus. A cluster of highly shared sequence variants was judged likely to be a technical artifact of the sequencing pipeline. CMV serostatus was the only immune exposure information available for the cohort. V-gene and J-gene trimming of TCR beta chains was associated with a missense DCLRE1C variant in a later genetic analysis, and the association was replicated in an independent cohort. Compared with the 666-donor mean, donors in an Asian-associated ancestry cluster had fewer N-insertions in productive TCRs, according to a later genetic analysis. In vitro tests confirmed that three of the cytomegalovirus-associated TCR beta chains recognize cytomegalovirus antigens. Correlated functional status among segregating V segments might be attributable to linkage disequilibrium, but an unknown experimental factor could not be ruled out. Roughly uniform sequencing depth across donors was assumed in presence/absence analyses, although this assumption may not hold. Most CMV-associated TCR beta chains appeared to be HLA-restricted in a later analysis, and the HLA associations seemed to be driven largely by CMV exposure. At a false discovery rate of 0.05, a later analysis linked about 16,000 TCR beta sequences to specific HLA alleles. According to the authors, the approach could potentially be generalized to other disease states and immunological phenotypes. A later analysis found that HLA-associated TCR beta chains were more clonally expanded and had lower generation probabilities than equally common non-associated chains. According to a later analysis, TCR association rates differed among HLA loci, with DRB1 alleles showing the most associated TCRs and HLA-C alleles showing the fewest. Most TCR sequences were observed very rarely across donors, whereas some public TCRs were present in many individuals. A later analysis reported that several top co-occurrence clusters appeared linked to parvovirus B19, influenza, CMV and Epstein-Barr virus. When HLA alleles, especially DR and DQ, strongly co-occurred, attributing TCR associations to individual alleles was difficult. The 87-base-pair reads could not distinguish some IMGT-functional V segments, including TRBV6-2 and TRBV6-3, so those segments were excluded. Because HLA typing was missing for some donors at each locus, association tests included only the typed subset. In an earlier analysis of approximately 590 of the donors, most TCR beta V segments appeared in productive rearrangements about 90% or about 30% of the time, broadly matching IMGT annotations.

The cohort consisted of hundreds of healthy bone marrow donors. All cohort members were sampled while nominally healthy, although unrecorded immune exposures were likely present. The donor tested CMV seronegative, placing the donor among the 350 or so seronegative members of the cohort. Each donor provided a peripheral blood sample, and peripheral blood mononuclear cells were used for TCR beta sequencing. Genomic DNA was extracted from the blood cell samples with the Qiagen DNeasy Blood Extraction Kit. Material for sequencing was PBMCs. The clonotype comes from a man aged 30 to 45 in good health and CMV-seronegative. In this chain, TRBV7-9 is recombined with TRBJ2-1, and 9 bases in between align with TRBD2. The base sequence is TGTGCCAGCAGCTTGGGCGGGGGGGGTTCCTACAATGAGCAGTTCTTC. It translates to CASSLGGGGSYNEQFF.